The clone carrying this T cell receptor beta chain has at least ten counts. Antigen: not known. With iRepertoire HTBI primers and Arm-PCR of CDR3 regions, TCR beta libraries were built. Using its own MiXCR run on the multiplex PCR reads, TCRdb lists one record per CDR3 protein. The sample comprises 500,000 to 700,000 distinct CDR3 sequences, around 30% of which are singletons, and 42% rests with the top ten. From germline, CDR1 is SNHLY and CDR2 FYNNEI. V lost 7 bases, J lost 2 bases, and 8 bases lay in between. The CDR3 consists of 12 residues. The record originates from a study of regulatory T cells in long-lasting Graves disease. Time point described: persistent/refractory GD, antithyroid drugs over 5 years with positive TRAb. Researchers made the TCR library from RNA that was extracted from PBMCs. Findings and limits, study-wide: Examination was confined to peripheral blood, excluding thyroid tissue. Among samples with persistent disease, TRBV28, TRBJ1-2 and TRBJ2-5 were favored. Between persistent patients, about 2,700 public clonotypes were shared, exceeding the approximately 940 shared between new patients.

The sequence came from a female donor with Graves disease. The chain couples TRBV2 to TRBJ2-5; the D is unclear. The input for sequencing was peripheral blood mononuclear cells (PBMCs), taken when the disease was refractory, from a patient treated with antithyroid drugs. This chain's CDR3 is CASKPGQETQYF. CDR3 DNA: TGTGCCAGCAAACCTGGGCAAGAGACCCAGTACTTC.